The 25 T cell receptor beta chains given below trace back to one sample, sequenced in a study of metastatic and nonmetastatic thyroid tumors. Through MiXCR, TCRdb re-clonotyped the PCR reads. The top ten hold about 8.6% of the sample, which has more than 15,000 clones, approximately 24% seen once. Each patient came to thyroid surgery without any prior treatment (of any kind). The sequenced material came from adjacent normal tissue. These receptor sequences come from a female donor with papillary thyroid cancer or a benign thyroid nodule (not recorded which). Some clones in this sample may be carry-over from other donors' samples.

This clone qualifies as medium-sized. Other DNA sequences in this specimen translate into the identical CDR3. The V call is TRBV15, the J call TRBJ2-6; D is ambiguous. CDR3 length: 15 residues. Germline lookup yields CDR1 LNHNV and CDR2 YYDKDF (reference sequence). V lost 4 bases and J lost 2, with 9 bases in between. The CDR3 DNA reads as TGTGCCACCAGCATGATCCCGGCTGGGGCCAACGTCCTGACTTTC. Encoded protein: CATSMIPAGANVLTF.

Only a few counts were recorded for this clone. The CDR3 sequence is CASSGTGTGHEKLFF. CDR3 nucleotide sequence: TGTGCCAGCAGCGGCACCGGGACAGGGCATGAAAAACTGTTTTTT. The rearrangement uses TRBV9 and TRBJ1-4, with 9 positions matching TRBD1. This CDR3 has 15 amino acids. The germline V gene has CDR1 SGDLS and CDR2 YYNGEE. Losses at the gene ends were 3 bases for V and 6 bases for J; bases not matched to a gene: 6.

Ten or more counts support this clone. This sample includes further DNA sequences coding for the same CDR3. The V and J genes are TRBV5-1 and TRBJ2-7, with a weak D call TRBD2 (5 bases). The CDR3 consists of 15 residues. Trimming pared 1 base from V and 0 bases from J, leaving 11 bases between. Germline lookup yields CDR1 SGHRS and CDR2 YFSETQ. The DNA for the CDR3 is TGCGCCAGCAGCTTGAGAGCGGAAAGCTCCTACGAGCAGTACTTC. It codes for CASSLRAESSYEQYF. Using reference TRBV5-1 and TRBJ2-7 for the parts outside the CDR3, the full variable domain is KAGVTQTPRYLIKTRGQQVTLSCSPISGHRSVSWYQQTPGQGLQFLFEYFSETQRNKGNFPGRFSGRQFSNSRSEMNVSTLELGDSALYLCASSLRAESSYEQYFGPGTRLTVT.

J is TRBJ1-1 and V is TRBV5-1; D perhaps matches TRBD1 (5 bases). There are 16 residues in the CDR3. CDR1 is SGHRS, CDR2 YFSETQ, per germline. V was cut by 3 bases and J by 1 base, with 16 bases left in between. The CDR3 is CASSWGWGNANTEAFF. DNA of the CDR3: TGCGCCAGCAGCTGGGGGTGGGGGAACGCGAACACTGAAGCTTTCTTT.

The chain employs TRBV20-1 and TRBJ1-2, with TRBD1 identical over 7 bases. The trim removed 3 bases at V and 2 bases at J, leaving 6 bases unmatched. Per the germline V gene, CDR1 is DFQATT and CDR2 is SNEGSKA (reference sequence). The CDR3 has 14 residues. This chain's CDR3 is CSASGDSGNYGYTF. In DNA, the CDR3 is TGCAGTGCTAGCGGGGACAGTGGGAACTATGGCTACACCTTC.

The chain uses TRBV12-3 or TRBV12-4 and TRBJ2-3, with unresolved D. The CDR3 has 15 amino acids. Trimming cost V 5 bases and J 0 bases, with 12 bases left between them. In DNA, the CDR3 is TGTGCCAGCAGTCCCCGACATGTTAGCACAGATACGCAGTATTTT. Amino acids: CASSPRHVSTDTQYF.

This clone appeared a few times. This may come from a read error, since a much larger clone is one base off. CDR3 amino acids: CASSETGGSQHF. In DNA form, the CDR3 reads TGTGCCAGCAGTGAAACGGGGGGATCCCAGCATTTT. The chain employs TRBV6-1 and TRBJ1-5; possible D gene TRBD1, 5 bases. The CDR3 runs 12 residues. Per germline, CDR1 MNHNS and CDR2 SASEGT. The V gene lost 2 bases and the J gene lost 11 bases, with 10 bases spanning the gap.

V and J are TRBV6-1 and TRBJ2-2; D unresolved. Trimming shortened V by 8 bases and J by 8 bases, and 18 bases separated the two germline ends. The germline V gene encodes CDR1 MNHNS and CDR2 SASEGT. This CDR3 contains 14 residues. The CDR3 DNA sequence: TGTGCCAGCCGGATCGACGCGGCGGCGGGGGAGCTGTTTTTT. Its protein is CASRIDAAAGELFF.

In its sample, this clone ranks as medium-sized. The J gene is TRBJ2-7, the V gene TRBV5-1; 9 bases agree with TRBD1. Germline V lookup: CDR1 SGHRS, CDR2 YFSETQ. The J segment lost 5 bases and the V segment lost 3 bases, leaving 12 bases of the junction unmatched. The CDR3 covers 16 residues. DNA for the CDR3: TGCGCCAGCAGCTCGCAGGGTGTAGGACAGGGGAACGAGCAGTACTTC. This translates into CASSSQGVGQGNEQYF. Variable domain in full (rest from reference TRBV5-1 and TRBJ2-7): KAGVTQTPRYLIKTRGQQVTLSCSPISGHRSVSWYQQTPGQGLQFLFEYFSETQRNKGNFPGRFSGRQFSNSRSEMNVSTLELGDSALYLCASSSQGVGQGNEQYFGPGTRLTVT.

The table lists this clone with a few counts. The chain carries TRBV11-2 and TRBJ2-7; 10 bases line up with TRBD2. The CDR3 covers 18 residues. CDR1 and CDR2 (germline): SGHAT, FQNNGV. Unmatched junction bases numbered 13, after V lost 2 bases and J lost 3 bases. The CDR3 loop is CASSLLPVAGGHFYEQYF. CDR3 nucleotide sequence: TGTGCCAGCAGCTTACTCCCCGTAGCGGGAGGCCATTTCTACGAGCAGTACTTC.

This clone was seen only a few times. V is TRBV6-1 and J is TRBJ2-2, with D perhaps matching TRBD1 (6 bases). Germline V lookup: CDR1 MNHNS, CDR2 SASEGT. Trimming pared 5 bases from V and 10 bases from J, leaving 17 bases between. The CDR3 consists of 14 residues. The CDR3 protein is CASSNPRGAVELFF. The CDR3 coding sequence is TGTGCCAGCAGTAACCCCAGGGGTGCCGTGGAGCTGTTTTTT.

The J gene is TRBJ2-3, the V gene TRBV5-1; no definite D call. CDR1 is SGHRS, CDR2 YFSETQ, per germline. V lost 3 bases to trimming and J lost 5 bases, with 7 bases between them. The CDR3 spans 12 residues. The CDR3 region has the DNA TGCGCCAGCAGCTGGACGAGAGATACGCAGTATTTT. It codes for CASSWTRDTQYF.

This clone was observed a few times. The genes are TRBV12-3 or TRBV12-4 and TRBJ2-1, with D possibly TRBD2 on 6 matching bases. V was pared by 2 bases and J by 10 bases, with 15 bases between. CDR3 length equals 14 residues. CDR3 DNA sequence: TGTGCCAGCAGTTTACAGGGAAAAGGAGGGGAGCAGTTCTTC. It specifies CASSLQGKGGEQFF.

The CDR3 DNA sequence: TGCGCCAGCAGCCAACCTAATTCACCCCTCCACTTT. This translates into CASSQPNSPLHF. The chain recombines TRBV4-1 with TRBJ1-6; D is uncertain. Germline CDR1 is MGHRA and CDR2 is YSYEKL. The V end was cut by 2 bases, the J end by 6 bases, with 2 bases between. The CDR3 is made up of 12 amino acids.

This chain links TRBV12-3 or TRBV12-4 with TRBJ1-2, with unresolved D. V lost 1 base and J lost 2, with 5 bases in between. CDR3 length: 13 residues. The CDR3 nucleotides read TGTGCCAGCAGTTTAGAACAAAACTATGGCTACACCTTC. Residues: CASSLEQNYGYTF.

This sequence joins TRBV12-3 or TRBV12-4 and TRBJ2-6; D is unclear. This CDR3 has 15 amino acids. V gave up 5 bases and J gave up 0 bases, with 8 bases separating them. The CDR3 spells CASSRTGSGANVLTF. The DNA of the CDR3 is TGTGCCAGCAGTCGGACGGGCTCTGGGGCCAACGTCCTGACTTTC.

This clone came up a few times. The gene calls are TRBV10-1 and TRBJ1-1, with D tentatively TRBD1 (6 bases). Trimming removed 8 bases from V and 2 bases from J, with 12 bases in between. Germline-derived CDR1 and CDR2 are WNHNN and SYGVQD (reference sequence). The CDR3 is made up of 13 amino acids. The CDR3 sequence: CASQGQPNTEAFF. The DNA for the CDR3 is TGCGCCAGCCAGGGACAACCAAACACTGAAGCTTTCTTT.

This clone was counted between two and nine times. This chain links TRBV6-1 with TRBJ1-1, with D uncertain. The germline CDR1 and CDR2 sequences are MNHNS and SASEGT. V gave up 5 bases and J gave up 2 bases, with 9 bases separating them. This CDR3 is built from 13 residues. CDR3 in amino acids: CASSNYRNTEAFF. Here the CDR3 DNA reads TGTGCCAGCAGTAACTACAGAAACACTGAAGCTTTCTTT.

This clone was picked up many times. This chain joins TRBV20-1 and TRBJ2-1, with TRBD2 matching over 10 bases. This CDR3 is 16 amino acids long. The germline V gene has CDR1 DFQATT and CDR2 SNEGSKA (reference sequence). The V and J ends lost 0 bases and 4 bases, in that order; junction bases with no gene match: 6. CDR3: CSARDPAGGGYNEQFF. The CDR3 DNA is TGCAGTGCTAGAGACCCAGCGGGAGGGGGTTACAATGAGCAGTTCTTC.

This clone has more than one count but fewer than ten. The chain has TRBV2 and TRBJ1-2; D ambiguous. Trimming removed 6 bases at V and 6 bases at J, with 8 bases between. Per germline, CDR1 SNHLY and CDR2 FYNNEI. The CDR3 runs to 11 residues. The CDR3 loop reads CASSPRDGYTF. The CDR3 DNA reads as TGTGCCAGCAGCCCCAGAGATGGCTACACCTTC.

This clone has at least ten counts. The CDR3 is CASSLSGNPAFF. DNA of the CDR3: TGTGCCAGCAGCTTGTCGGGGAACCCCGCTTTCTTT. This chain uses TRBV5-5 with TRBJ1-1; D unclear. Germline-derived CDR1 and CDR2 are SGHKS and YYEKEE (reference sequence). There are 12 residues in the CDR3. Trimming took 1 base from V and 11 from J, leaving 12 bases between them.

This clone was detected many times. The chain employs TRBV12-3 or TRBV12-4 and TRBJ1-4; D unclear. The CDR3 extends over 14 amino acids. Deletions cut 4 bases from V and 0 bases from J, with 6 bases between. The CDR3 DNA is TGTGCCAGCAGTTCCATTGCAACTAATGAAAAACTGTTTTTT. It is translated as CASSSIATNEKLFF.

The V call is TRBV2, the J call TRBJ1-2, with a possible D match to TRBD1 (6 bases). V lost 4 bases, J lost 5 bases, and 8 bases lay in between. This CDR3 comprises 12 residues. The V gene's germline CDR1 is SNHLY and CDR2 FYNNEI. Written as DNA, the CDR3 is TGTGCCAGCAGTGCCACAGGGTATGGCTACACCTTC. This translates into CASSATGYGYTF.

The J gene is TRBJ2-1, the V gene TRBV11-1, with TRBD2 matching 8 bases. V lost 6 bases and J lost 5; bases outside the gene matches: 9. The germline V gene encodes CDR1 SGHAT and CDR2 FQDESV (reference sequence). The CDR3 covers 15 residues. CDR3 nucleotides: TGTGCCAGCAGTCACACCGGACTAGCTGACAATGAGCAGTTCTTC. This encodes CASSHTGLADNEQFF.

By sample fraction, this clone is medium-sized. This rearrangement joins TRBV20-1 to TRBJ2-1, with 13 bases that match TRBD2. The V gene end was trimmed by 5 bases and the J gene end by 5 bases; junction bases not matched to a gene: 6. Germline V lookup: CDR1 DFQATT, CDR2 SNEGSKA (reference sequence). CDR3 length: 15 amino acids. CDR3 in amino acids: CSAQPGLAGNNEQFF. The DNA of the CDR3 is TGCAGTGCTCAACCGGGACTAGCGGGGAACAATGAGCAGTTCTTC.